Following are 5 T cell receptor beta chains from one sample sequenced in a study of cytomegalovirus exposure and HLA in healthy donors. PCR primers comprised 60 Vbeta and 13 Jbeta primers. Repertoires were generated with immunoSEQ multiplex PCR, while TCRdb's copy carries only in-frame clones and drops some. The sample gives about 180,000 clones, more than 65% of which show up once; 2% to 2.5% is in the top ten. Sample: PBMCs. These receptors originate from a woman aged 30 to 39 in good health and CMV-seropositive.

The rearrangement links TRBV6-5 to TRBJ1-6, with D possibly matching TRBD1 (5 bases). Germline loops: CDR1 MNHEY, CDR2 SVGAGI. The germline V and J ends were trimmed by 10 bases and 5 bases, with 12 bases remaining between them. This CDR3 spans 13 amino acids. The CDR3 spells CATRRGDNSPLHF. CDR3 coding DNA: TGTGCCACCAGGCGGGGGGATAATTCACCCCTCCACTTT.

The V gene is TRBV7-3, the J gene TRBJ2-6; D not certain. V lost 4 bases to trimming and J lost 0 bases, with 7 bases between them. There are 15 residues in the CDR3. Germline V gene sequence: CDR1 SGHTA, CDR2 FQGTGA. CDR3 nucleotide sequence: TGTGCCAGCAGCTCACCGGGCTCTGGGGCCAACGTCCTGACTTTC. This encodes CASSSPGSGANVLTF.

The CDR3 loop reads CASHAIQDTQYF. The CDR3 DNA sequence: TGTGCCAGCCATGCCATACAGGATACGCAGTATTTT. The chain couples TRBV21-1 to TRBJ2-3; the tabulated D call, TRBD1, remains unverified against the DNA. TRBV21-1 is reported as a pseudogene. The CDR3 runs to 12 residues.

This CDR3 reads CASSTTTGLVTGELFF. The CDR3 bases are TGTGCCAGCAGTACCACAACAGGGCTGGTCACCGGGGAGCTGTTTTTT. The chain is built from TRBV28 and TRBJ2-2; TRBD1 is a possible D gene (6 bases). Trimming removed 5 bases at V and 4 bases at J, with 17 bases between. From germline, CDR1 is MDHEN and CDR2 SYDVKM. CDR3 length: 16 amino acids. Looking up the rest from reference TRBV28 and TRBJ2-2 gives the full variable domain: DVKVTQSSRYLVKRTGEKVFLECVQDMDHENMFWYRQDPGLGLRLIYFSYDVKMKEKGDIPEGYSVSREKKERFSLILESASTNQTSMYLCASSTTTGLVTGELFFGEGSRLTVL.

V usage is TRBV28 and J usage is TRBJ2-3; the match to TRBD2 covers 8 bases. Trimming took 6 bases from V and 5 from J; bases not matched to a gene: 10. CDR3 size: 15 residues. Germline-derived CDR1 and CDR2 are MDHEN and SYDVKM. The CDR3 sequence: CASRGWRGEVDTQYF. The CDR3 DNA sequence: TGTGCCAGCAGAGGGTGGCGGGGGGAGGTAGATACGCAGTATTTT.